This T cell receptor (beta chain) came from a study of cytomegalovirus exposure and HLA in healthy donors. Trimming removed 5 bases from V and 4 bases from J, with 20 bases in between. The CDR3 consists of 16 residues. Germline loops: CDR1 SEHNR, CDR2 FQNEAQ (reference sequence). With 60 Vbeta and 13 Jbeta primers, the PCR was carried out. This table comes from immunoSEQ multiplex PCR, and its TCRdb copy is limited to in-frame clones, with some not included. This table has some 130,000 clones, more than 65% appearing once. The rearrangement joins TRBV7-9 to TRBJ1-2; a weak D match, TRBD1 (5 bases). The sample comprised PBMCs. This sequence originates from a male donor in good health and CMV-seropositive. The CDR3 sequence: CASSAPGGENLYGYTF. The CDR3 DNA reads TGTGCCAGCAGCGCCCCCGGAGGGGAAAACCTCTATGGCTACACCTTC.